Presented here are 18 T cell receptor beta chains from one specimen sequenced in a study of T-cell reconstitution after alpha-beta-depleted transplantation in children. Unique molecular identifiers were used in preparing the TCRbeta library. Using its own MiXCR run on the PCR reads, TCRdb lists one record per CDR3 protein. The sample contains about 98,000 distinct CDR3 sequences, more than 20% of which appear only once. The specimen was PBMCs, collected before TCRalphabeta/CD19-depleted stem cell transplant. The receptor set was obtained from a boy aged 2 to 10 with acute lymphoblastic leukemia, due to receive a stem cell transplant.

In DNA form, the CDR3 reads TGCAGTGCTCCCAAGCCCAGGATCTCGAACACCGGGGAGCTGTTTTTT. It codes for CSAPKPRISNTGELFF. V and J are TRBV20-1 and TRBJ2-2; D not resolved. Trimming removed 5 bases at V and 0 bases at J, with 16 bases between. The germline CDR1 and CDR2 sequences are DFQATT and SNEGSKA (reference sequence). The CDR3 is made up of 16 amino acids.

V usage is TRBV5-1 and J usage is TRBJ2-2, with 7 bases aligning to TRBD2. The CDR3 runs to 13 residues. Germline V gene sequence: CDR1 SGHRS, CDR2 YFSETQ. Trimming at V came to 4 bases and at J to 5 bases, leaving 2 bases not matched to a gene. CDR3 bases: TGCGCCAGCAGCCTAGCGGCTACCGGGGAGCTGTTTTTT. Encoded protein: CASSLAATGELFF.

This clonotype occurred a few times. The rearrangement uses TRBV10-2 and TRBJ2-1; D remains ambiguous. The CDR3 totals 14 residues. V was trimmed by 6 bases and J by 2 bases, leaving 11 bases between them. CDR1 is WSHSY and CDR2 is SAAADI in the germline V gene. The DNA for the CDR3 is TGCGCCAGCAGAAATACCGGACCCTACAATGAGCAGTTCTTC. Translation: CASRNTGPYNEQFF.

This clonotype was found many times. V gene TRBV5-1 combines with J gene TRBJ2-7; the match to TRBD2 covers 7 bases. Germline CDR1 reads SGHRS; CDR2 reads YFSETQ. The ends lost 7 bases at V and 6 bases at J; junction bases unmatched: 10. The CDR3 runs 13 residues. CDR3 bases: TGCGCCAGCCGCGGGACTACGACTACCGAGCAGTACTTC. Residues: CASRGTTTTEQYF. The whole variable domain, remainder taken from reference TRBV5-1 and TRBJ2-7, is KAGVTQTPRYLIKTRGQQVTLSCSPISGHRSVSWYQQTPGQGLQFLFEYFSETQRNKGNFPGRFSGRQFSNSRSEMNVSTLELGDSALYLCASRGTTTTEQYFGPGTRLTVT.

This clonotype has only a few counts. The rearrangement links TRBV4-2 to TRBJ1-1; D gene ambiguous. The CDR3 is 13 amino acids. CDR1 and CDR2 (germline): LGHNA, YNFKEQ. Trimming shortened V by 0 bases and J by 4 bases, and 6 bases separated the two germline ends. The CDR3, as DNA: TGTGCCAGCAGCCAAGATACTGCCACTGAAGCTTTCTTT. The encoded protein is CASSQDTATEAFF.

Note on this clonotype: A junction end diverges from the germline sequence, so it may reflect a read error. CDR3 bases: TGCGCCAGCAGCCAGGGACGGACAGGGGTAGAACTGGTTTTT. Its translation is CASSQGRTGVELVF. The J gene is TRBJ1-4, the V gene TRBV5-1, with TRBD1 matching 9 bases. This CDR3 has 14 amino acids. The germline V gene has CDR1 SGHRS and CDR2 YFSETQ.

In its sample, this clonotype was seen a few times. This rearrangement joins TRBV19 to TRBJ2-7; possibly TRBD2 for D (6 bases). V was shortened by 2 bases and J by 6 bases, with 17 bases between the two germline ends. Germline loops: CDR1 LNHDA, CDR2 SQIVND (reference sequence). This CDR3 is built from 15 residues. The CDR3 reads CASSISGGGTREQYF. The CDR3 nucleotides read TGTGCCAGTAGTATAAGCGGAGGAGGGACGCGCGAGCAGTACTTC. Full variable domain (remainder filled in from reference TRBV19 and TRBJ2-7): DGGITQSPKYLFRKEGQNVTLSCEQNLNHDAMYWYRQDPGQGLRLIYYSQIVNDFQKGDIAEGYSVSREKKESFPLTVTSAQKNPTAFYLCASSISGGGTREQYFGPGTRLTVT.

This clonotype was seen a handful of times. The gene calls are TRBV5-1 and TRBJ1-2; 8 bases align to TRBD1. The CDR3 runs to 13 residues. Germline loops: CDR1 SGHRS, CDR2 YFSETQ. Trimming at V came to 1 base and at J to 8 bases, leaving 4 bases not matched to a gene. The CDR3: CASSLRSGGGYTF. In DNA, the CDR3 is TGCGCCAGCAGCTTGAGGTCAGGGGGCGGCTACACCTTC.

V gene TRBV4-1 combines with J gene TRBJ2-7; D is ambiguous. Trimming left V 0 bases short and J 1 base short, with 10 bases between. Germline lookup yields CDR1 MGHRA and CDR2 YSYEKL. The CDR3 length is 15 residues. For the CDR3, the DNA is TGCGCCAGCAGCCAAGAGGCGATCCCTTCCTACGAGCAGTACTTC. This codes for CASSQEAIPSYEQYF.

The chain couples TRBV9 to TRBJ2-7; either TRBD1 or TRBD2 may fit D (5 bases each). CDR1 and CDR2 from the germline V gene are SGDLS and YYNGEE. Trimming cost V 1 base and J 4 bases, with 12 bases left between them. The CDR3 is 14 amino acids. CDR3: CASSVSSGGYEQYF. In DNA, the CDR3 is TGTGCCAGCAGCGTATCGAGTGGGGGATACGAGCAGTACTTC.

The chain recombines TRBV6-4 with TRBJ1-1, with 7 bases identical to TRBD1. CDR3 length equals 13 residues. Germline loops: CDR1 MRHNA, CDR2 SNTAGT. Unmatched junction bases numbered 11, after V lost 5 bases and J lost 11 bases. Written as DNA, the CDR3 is TGTGCCAGCAGTCCCCGGGACAGCGACGTGGCTTTCTTT. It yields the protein CASSPRDSDVAFF.

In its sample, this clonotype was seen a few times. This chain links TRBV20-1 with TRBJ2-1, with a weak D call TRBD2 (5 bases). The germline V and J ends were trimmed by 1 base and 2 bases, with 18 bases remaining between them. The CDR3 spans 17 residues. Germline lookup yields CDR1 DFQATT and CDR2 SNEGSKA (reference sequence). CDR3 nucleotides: TGCAGTGCTAGAGCCCATACTAGGACGGGCACCTACAATGAGCAGTTCTTC. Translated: CSARAHTRTGTYNEQFF.

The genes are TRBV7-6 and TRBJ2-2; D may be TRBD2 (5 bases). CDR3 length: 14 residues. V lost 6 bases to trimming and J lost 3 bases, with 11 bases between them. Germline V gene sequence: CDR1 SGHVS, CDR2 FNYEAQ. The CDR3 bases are TGTGCCAGCAGAGCGGACCACTACACCGGGGAGCTGTTTTTT. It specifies CASRADHYTGELFF.

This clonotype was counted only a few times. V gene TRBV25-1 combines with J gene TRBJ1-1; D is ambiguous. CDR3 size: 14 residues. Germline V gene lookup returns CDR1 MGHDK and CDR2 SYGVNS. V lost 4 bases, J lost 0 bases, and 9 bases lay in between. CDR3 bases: TGTGCCAGCAGTGCTAGGTATGTGAACACTGAAGCTTTCTTT. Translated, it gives CASSARYVNTEAFF.

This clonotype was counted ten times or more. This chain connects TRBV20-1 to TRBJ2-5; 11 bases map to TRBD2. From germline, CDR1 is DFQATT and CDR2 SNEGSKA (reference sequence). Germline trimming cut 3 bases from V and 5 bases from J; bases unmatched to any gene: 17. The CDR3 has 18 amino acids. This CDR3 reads CSARDSGTSGGARETQYF. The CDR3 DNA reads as TGCAGTGCTAGGGACTCCGGGACTAGCGGAGGGGCACGGGAGACCCAGTACTTC.

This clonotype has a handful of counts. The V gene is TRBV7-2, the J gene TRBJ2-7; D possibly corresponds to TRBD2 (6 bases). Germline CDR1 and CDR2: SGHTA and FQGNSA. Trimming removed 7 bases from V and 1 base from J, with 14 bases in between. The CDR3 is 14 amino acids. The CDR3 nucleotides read TGTGCCAGCAACCCGGGAGCGAGGTCCTACGAGCAGTACTTC. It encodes CASNPGARSYEQYF.

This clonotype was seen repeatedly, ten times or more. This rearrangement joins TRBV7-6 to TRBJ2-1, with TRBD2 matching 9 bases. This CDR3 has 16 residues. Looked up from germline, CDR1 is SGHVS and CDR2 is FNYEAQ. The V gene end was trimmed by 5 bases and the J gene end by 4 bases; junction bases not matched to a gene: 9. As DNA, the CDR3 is TGTGCCAGCAGCACAACGCCGGGACTAGCTTACAATGAGCAGTTCTTC. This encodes CASSTTPGLAYNEQFF.

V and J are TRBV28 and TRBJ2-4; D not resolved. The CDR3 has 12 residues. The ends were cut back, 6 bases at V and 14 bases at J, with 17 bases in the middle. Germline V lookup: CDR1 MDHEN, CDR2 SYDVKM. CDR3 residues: CASSRSSAREYF. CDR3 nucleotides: TGTGCCAGCAGCCGATCTTCGGCCCGGGAGTACTTC.